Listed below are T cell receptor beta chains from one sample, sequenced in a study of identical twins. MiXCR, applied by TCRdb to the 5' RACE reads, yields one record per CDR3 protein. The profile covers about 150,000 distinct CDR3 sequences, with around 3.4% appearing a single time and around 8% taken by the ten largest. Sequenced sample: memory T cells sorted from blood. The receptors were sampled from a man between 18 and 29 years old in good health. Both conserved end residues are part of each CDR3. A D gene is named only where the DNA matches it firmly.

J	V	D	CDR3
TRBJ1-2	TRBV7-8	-	CASSLAKTGYTF
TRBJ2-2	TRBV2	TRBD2	CASVLAGLGTGELFF
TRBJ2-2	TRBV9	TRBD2	CASSVLSGITGELFF
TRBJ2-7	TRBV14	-	CASSHAGKKPYEQYF
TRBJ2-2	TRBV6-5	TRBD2	CASSYSRGANTGELFF
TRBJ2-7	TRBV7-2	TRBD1	CASSLRTGDEQYF
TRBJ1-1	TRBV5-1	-	CASSLGSMSTEAFF
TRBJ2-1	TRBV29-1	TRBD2	CSVEGLAGGLSYNEQFF
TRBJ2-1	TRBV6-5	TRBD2	CASSYSRLAGVGNEQFF
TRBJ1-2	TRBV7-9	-	CASSLKKPTLGGYTF
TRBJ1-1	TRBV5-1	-	CASSLVPGNTEAFF
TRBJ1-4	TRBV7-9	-	CANPGEGEKLFF
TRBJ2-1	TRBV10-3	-	CATQLRDNEQFF
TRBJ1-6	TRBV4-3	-	CASSQVTGWSPLHF
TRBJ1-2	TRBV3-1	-	CASSQGTLGYTF
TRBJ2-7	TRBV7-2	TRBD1	CASSPDRGSNEQYF
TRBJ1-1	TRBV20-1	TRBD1	CSARTGVEAFF
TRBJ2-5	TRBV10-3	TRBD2	CAISGLAGGETQYF
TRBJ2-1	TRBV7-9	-	CASSPDHMATEQFF
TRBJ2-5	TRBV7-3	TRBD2	CASSVRAGGLETQYF
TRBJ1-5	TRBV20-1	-	CSVPEVGHQPQHF
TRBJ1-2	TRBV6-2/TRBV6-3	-	CASSSGGYGYTF